This T cell receptor (beta chain) comes out of a study of CXCR3-negative and CXCR3-positive naive CD8 T cells. UMI-tagged TRB cDNA libraries were built via 5' RACE. TCRdb re-analyzed the 5' RACE reads; it lists each CDR3 protein once, without DNA. The sample has 100,000 to 150,000 distinct CDR3 sequences. About this clonotype: Its target is not known.

The CDR3 sequence is 15 residues long. CDR1 is DFQATT and CDR2 is SNEGSKA in the germline V gene (reference sequence). The naive CD8+ gate required CD45RO-CCR7+CD27+CD95- phenotype. Study results and limitations: Much lower diversity was found in memory CD8+ cells, while both naive subsets had comparably high diversity. Memory, not naive, CXCR3-negative and CXCR3-positive cells differed in TRBV-TRBJ usage. Cryopreservation partially lowered CXCR3 expression, so most assays used fresh PBMCs.

This clonotype was sampled from a human donor in good health. Some clones in this sample may be carry-over from other donors' samples. The chain couples TRBV20-1 to TRBJ2-1; the D call from TCRdb, TRBD2, cannot be confirmed without DNA. The sample taken for sequencing was naive CXCR3- CD8+ T cells from blood. Described subset: CD45RO-CCR7+CD27+CD95- naive CD8+ T cells lacking CXCR3 (TNR3-). The CDR3 loop is CSARASGRVYNEQFF.